This entry features one TCR beta chain sequence. The antigen is unknown. This PCR relied on a set of 60 Vbeta primers and 13 Jbeta primers. Some clones are missing from TCRdb's copy, which holds only in-frame ones; the method was immunoSEQ multiplex PCR. This table holds 150,000 to 200,000 clones, almost 80% found once. This specimen belongs to a study of cytomegalovirus exposure and HLA in healthy donors. General study results and limits: TCR beta sequences reportedly predicted most subjects' HLA-A and HLA-B alleles accurately. Available immune exposure information covered CMV serostatus only. Later findings reportedly placed an Asian-associated ancestry cluster below the roughly 700-donor mean for N-insertions.

CDR1 is LGHNT, CDR2 FRNRAP, per germline. The CDR3 sequence is 12 residues long. The V gene lost 4 bases and the J gene lost 5 bases, with 7 bases spanning the gap. Material: PBMCs. The sequence came from a man aged 50-59 years in good health and CMV-seropositive. V usage is TRBV12-5 and J usage is TRBJ2-3, with a possible D match to TRBD2 (5 bases). CDR3 DNA sequence: TGTGCTAGTGGTTCGGGGTTAGATACGCAGTATTTT. Translated, it gives CASGSGLDTQYF.